This T cell receptor (beta chain) originates from a study of Graves' ophthalmopathy and Graves' hyperthyroidism. Trimming removed 4 bases from V and 0 bases from J, with 10 bases in between. The CDR3 contains 14 residues. CDR1 is LGHNA, CDR2 YNFKEQ, per germline. Using RNA transcripts, the TCR beta CDR3 regions were amplified. In the first round, RT-PCR was carried out with HTBI primers, and a multiplex PCR formed the second round. TCRdb recomputed calls from the multiplex PCR reads with MiXCR, one row per CDR3 protein. The top ten clones hold 3% to 4% of a sample with about 700,000 distinct CDR3 sequences, about 40% of them seen once. Findings of the study overall: The model predicted progression of ophthalmopathy with a sensitivity of about 68%, and its specificity was roughly 77%.

In this sample, this clonotype turned up many times. The antigen remains undetermined. Ophthalmopathy-affected donors exhibited moderate-to-severe activity, CAS ≥3, NOSPECS ≥4, and duration under 3 months. Orbital computed tomography, together with clinical symptoms, serum thyroxine, TRAb and thyroid ultrasound, was used for diagnosis. PBMCs were isolated from an approximately 10 ml sample of fresh peripheral blood. This TCR derives from an adult man with Graves' ophthalmopathy. Sequenced material: peripheral blood. The chain couples TRBV4-2 to TRBJ2-7; no definite D call. The CDR3 sequence is CASSPRLASYEQYF. Written as DNA, the CDR3 is TGTGCCAGCAGCCCGCGACTGGCCTCCTACGAGCAGTACTTC.